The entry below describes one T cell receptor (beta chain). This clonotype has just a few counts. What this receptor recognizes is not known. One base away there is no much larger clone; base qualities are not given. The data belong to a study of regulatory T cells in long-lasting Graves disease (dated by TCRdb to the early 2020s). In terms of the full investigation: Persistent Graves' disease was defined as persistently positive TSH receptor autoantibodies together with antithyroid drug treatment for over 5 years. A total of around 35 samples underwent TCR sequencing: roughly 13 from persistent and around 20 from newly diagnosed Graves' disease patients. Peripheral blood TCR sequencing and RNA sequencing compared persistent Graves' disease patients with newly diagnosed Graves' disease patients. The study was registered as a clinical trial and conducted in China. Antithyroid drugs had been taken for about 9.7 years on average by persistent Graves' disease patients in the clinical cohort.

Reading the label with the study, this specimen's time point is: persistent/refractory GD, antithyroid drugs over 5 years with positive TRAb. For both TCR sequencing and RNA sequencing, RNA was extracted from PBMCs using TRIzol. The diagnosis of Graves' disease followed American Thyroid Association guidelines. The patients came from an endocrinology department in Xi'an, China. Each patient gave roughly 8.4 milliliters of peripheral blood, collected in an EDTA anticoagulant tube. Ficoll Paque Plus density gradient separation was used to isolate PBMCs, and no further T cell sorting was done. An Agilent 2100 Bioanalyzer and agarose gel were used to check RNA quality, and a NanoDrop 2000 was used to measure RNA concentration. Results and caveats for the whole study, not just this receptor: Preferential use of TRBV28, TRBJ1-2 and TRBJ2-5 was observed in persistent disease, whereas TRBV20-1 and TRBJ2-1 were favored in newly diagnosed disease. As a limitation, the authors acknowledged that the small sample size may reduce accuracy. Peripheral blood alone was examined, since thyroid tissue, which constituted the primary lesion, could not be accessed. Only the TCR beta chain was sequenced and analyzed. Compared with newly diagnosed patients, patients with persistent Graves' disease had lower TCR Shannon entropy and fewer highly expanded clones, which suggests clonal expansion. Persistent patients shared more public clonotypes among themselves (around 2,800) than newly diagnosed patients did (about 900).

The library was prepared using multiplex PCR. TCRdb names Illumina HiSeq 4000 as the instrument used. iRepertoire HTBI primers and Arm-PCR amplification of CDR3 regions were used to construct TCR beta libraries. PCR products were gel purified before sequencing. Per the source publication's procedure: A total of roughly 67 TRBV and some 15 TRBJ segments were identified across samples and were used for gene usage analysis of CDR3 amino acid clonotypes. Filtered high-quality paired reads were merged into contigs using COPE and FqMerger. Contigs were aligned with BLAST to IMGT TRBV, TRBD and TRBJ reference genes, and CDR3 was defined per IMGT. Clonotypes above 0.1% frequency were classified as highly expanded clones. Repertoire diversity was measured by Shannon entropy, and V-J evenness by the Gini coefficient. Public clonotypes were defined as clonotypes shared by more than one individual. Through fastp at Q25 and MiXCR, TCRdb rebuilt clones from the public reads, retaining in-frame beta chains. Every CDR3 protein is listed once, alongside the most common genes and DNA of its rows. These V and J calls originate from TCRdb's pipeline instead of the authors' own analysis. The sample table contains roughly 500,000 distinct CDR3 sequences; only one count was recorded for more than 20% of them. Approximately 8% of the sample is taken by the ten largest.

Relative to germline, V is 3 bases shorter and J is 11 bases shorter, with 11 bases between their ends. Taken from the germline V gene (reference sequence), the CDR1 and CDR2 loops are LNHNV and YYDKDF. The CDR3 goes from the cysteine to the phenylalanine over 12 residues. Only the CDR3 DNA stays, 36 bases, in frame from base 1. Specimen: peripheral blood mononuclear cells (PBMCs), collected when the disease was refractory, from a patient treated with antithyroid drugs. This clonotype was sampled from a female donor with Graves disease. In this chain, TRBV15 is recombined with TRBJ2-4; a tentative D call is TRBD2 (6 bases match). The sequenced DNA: TGTGCCACCAGCAGCGCCGGAGGGTTTCAGTACTTC. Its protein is CATSSAGGFQYF.